One sample yielded the 5 T cell receptor beta chains listed below, sequenced in a study of beta chain features in type 1 diabetes. The whole isolated RNA underwent reverse transcription, so sequencing captured expressed TCRB transcripts. The table came from immunoSEQ multiplex PCR; TCRdb's copy has only in-frame clones and leaves some out. The sample has around 99,000 clones; 30% to 40% are singletons. The sequenced material came from stem cell memory CD4+ T cells from blood. These receptors were taken from a woman younger than 35 in good health.

This clone has a single count. The CDR3 region has the DNA TGCGCCAGCAGCTCAGCACCGAGGGGGGGTGAAGCTTTCTTT. Its translation is CASSSAPRGGEAFF. The genes are TRBV5-1 and TRBJ1-1, with D perhaps TRBD1 (6 bases). This CDR3 has 14 amino acids. V was pared by 3 bases and J by 7 bases, with 16 bases between. Germline CDR1 SGHRS, CDR2 YFSETQ.

For this clone: Compared with germline, one end of the junction differs, possibly owing to a read error. The chain uses TRBV30 and TRBJ2-5; D perhaps matches TRBD2 (6 bases). Germline CDR1 and CDR2: GTSNPN and SVGIG (reference sequence). The CDR3 sequence is 12 residues long. The CDR3 nucleotides are TGTGCCTGGAGGGCAGCGGGCTCTGGGTTGAACTTC. Encoded protein: CAWRAAGSGLNF.

The V call is TRBV18, the J call TRBJ2-7; D perhaps matches TRBD1 (5 bases). Germline V gene sequence: CDR1 KGHSH, CDR2 LQKENI. The CDR3 runs 13 residues. With 3 bases removed from V and 5 bases from J, the gap between germline ends came to 11 bases. The CDR3 sequence is CASSPVQGHEQYF. DNA for the CDR3: TGTGCCAGCTCACCTGTGCAGGGCCACGAGCAGTACTTC.

This clone was picked up a small number of times. The gene calls are TRBV21-1 and TRBJ1-1; the tabulated D call, TRBD1, remains unverified against the DNA. TRBV21-1 is flagged as a pseudogene. The CDR3 totals 13 residues. Here the CDR3 DNA reads TGTGCCAGCAGCCGAACAGCGAACACTGAAGCTTTCTTT. It yields the protein CASSRTANTEAFF.

This clone appeared a few times. The V call is TRBV5-5, the J call TRBJ2-2, with D possibly being TRBD2 (5 bases). Deletions cut 1 base from V and 7 bases from J, with 8 bases between. CDR1 is SGHKS, CDR2 YYEKEE, per germline (reference sequence). The CDR3 is made up of 13 amino acids. The DNA for the CDR3 is TGTGCCAGCAGCTTGCTAGCAGGCGGGGAGCTGTTTTTT. It yields the protein CASSLLAGGELFF.